The 9 T cell receptor beta chains presented below share a single source sample, sequenced in a study of CD8+ T cells in alopecia areata. Indicated treatment: oral pan-JAK inhibitor, 5-10 mg twice daily. After isolation, RNA underwent reverse transcription to generate cDNA as the sequencing template. Produced via immunoSEQ multiplex PCR; TCRdb's table is partial and in-frame only. Of roughly 100,000 clones in the sample, approximately 84% were seen once. The sequenced sample was CD8+ T cells sorted from blood, obtained around week 34, from a patient treated with tofacitinib. These receptors all stem from a human donor with alopecia areata.

V gene TRBV28 combines with J gene TRBJ1-1; 9 bases match TRBD1. This CDR3 has 13 amino acids. V shed 5 bases, J shed 11 bases, and the junction held 9 bases outside the gene matches. Germline lookup yields CDR1 MDHEN and CDR2 SYDVKM. The CDR3: CASSRQGEPTAFF. The CDR3 bases are TGTGCCAGCAGTCGACAGGGGGAACCTACCGCTTTCTTT. The whole variable domain, filled in from reference TRBV28 and TRBJ1-1, reads DVKVTQSSRYLVKRTGEKVFLECVQDMDHENMFWYRQDPGLGLRLIYFSYDVKMKEKGDIPEGYSVSREKKERFSLILESASTNQTSMYLCASSRQGEPTAFFGQGTRLTVV.

The V gene is TRBV19, the J gene TRBJ2-1; 11 nucleotides line up with TRBD2. This CDR3 spans 17 amino acids. The V segment lost 6 bases and the J segment 0 bases; nucleotides outside the gene matches: 7. The germline V gene encodes CDR1 LNHDA and CDR2 SQIVND (reference sequence). The CDR3 DNA sequence: TGTGCCAGTAGCTTTTTAGGACTAGCGGGCTCCTACAATGAGCAGTTCTTC. As protein: CASSFLGLAGSYNEQFF.

This chain connects TRBV29-1 to TRBJ2-1; 9 nucleotides line up with TRBD2. CDR1 and CDR2 from the germline V gene are SQVTM and ANQGSEA. There are 15 residues in the CDR3. Trimming removed 1 base from V and 6 bases from J; junction bases left unmatched: 7. The DNA of the CDR3 is TGCAGCGTTGAAGGTCTGGCGGGAGGGGGCAATGAGCAGTTCTTC. Translating it yields CSVEGLAGGGNEQFF.

The gene calls are TRBV6-1 and TRBJ2-5; D remains ambiguous. Looked up from germline, CDR1 is MNHNS and CDR2 is SASEGT. Trimming cost V 2 bases and J 5 bases, with 9 bases left between them. The CDR3 totals 13 residues. The CDR3 loop is CASSEFGGETQYF. The DNA of the CDR3 is TGTGCCAGCAGTGAATTTGGTGGGGAGACCCAGTACTTC.

This chain connects TRBV5-6 to TRBJ2-5, with TRBD2 matching 7 bases. V shed 3 bases and J 1 base; nucleotides not matched to a gene: 12. The V gene's germline CDR1 is SGHDT and CDR2 YYEEEE. The CDR3 extends over 17 amino acids. CDR3 sequence reads: CASSSPLVGGIQETQYF. As DNA, the CDR3 is TGTGCCAGCAGCTCACCTCTGGTGGGAGGGATCCAAGAGACCCAGTACTTC. Based on the CDR3 plus reference TRBV5-6 and TRBJ2-5, the full variable domain is DAGVTQSPTHLIKTRGQQVTLRCSPKSGHDTVSWYQQALGQGPQFIFQYYEEEERQRGNFPDRFSGHQFPNYSSELNVNALLLGDSALYLCASSSPLVGGIQETQYFGPGTRLLVL.

CDR3 DNA sequence: TGTGCCAGCAGCTTAATAGCGGGAGCCTACAATGAGCAGTTCTTC. Its translation: CASSLIAGAYNEQFF. The chain uses TRBV7-3 and TRBJ2-1; TRBD2 agrees at 9 bases. The V segment lost 1 base and the J segment 2 bases; nucleotides outside the gene matches: 0. Germline V gene data show CDR1 as SGHTA and CDR2 as FQGTGA. The CDR3 consists of 15 residues.

The chain carries TRBV10-2 and TRBJ1-1; 7 bases are shared with TRBD1. CDR1 WSHSY and CDR2 SAAADI come from the germline V gene. The CDR3 loop spans 17 amino acids. V lost 2 bases to trimming and J lost 0 bases; unmatched junction nucleotides: 9. DNA of the CDR3: TGCGCCAGCAGTGAGACGTCAGGGGGTGCCTTGAACACTGAAGCTTTCTTT. It specifies CASSETSGGALNTEAFF.

The chain uses TRBV7-6 and TRBJ2-5, with TRBD2 as a possible D gene (5 bases). The germline V gene has CDR1 SGHVS and CDR2 FNYEAQ. V lost 1 base and J 5 bases, leaving 11 bases between the germline ends. The CDR3 extends over 14 amino acids. CDR3 nucleotides: TGTGCCAGCAGCTTAGTGCCAGGCGGGGAGACCCAGTACTTC. As protein: CASSLVPGGETQYF.

This chain joins TRBV2 and TRBJ2-7; D is uncertain. V was clipped by 6 bases and J by 1 base, with 16 bases between them. CDR3 length equals 15 residues. The germline V gene encodes CDR1 SNHLY and CDR2 FYNNEI. CDR3 sequence reads: CASSPWLTVSYEQYF. In nucleotides, the CDR3 is TGTGCCAGCAGCCCATGGCTCACCGTATCCTACGAGCAGTACTTC.